What follows is one T cell receptor (beta chain) and its context. PCR amplification relied on 60 Vbeta primers (plus 13 Jbeta primers). Only in-frame clones appear in the TCRdb table, and some are missing; sequencing was by immunoSEQ multiplex PCR. Of roughly 170,000 clones in the sample, over 70% were seen once. V lost 5 bases and J lost 2, with 15 bases in between. The germline gives CDR1 KGHSH, CDR2 LQKENI. This CDR3 has 15 residues. These data belong to a study of cytomegalovirus exposure and HLA in healthy donors. The rearrangement uses TRBV18 and TRBJ2-5; D is possibly TRBD1 (5 bases). The TCR was taken from a man aged 30-40 years in good health and CMV-seropositive. The sample comprised PBMCs. Written as DNA, the CDR3 is TGTGCCAGCTCAACGACAGCCCAAGTTCAAGAGACCCAGTACTTC. The encoded protein is CASSTTAQVQETQYF.